The 9 T cell receptor beta chains below were found in one sample sequenced in a study of CD8 T cells in Susac syndrome. A quantity of about 0.5 to 1 ug RNA underwent reverse transcription using random hexamers. A single record per CDR3 protein comes from TCRdb applying MiXCR to the immunoSEQ multiplex PCR reads. The sample has about 180,000 distinct CDR3 sequences; roughly 94% are singletons. The material sequenced was CD4+ T cells from PBMCs. The receptor set was obtained from a human donor with Susac syndrome.

V is TRBV9 and J is TRBJ2-3; D possibly corresponds to TRBD1 (5 bases). The CDR3 sequence is 16 residues long. Germline V lookup: CDR1 SGDLS, CDR2 YYNGEE. The V and J ends lost 0 bases and 4 bases respectively, with 15 bases between them. CDR3 loop: CASSVGGHSAADTQYF. The CDR3 DNA is TGTGCCAGCAGCGTAGGTGGACACTCGGCGGCAGATACGCAGTATTTT.

The chain has TRBV20-1 and TRBJ2-3; D is ambiguous. The CDR3 length is 14 residues. Germline CDR1 reads DFQATT; CDR2 reads SNEGSKA (reference sequence). The ends were cut back, 3 bases at V and 2 bases at J, with 12 bases in the middle. The DNA for the CDR3 is TGCAGTGCTAGCGTCTTACGTAACACAGATACGCAGTATTTT. Its translation: CSASVLRNTDTQYF.

This clonotype was observed once. This sequence joins TRBV6-2 or TRBV6-3 and TRBJ1-1; D may be TRBD1 (5 bases). Per germline, CDR1 MNHEY and CDR2 SVGEGT. CDR3 length equals 12 residues. Trimming pared 7 bases from V and 8 bases from J, leaving 14 bases between. As DNA, the CDR3 is TGTGCCAGCACCCGAGCCAGGGAGGAAGCTTTCTTT. This codes for CASTRAREEAFF.

V and J are TRBV7-9 and TRBJ1-5; TRBD1 agrees at 7 bases. The germline V gene has CDR1 SEHNR and CDR2 FQNEAQ (reference sequence). This CDR3 contains 17 residues. Trimming removed 5 bases from V and 3 bases from J; junction bases left unmatched: 13. The CDR3 is CASSPGTAHGNNQPQHF. In nucleotides, the CDR3 is TGTGCCAGCAGCCCCGGGACAGCCCACGGGAACAATCAGCCCCAGCATTTT.

The V gene is TRBV6-4, the J gene TRBJ2-2; 7 nucleotides line up with TRBD1. V lost 6 bases, J lost 0 bases, and 1 base stayed unmatched. Looked up from germline, CDR1 is MRHNA and CDR2 is SNTAGT. The CDR3 runs 14 residues. The CDR3: CASRDRANTGELFF. In DNA form, the CDR3 reads TGTGCCAGCAGAGACAGGGCGAACACCGGGGAGCTGTTTTTT.

The V gene is TRBV6-2 or TRBV6-3, the J gene TRBJ1-5, with D perhaps TRBD1 (5 bases). Deletions cut 2 bases from V and 2 bases from J, with 10 bases between. The CDR3 has 15 residues. Per the germline V gene, CDR1 is MNHEY and CDR2 is SVGEGT. For the CDR3, the DNA is TGTGCCAGCAGTTACGGGGGGTTGGGCAATCAGCCCCAGCATTTT. Amino acid sequence: CASSYGGLGNQPQHF.

V and J are TRBV13 and TRBJ2-1; D call uncertain. Trimming removed 0 bases at V and 5 bases at J, with 5 bases between. This CDR3 contains 13 residues. From germline, CDR1 is PRHDT and CDR2 FYEKMQ (reference sequence). The CDR3 loop is CASSLGLNNEQFF. Written as DNA, the CDR3 is TGTGCCAGCAGCTTAGGACTGAACAATGAGCAGTTCTTC.

The genes are TRBV28 and TRBJ1-6; no reliable D call. Per the germline V gene, CDR1 is MDHEN and CDR2 is SYDVKM. CDR3 length: 12 amino acids. V dropped 6 bases and J dropped 11 bases, with 11 bases sitting between them. CDR3 DNA: TGTGCCAGCAGGCACGATCCTGCACCCCTCCACTTT. Protein product: CASRHDPAPLHF.

The V gene is TRBV5-1, the J gene TRBJ2-7; D may match TRBD1 or TRBD2 (5 bases each). The V end was cut by 0 bases, the J end by 0 bases, with 13 bases between. The CDR3 totals 16 residues. Germline lookup yields CDR1 SGHRS and CDR2 YFSETQ. The CDR3, as DNA: TGCGCCAGCAGCTTGGCAGGGACGAAAGTCTCCTACGAGCAGTACTTC. It codes for CASSLAGTKVSYEQYF.